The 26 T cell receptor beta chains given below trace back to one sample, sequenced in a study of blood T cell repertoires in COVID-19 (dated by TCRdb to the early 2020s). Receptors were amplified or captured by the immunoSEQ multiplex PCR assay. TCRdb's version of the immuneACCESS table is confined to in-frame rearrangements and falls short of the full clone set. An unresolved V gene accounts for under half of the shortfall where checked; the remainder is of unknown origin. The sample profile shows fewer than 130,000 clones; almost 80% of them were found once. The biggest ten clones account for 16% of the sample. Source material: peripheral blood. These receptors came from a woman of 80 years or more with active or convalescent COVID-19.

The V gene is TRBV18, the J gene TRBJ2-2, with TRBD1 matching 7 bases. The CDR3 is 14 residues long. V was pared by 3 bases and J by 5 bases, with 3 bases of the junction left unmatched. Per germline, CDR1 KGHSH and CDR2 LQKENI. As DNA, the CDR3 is TGTGCCAGCTCACCGAGACAGGGAACCGGGGAGCTGTTTTTT. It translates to CASSPRQGTGELFF.

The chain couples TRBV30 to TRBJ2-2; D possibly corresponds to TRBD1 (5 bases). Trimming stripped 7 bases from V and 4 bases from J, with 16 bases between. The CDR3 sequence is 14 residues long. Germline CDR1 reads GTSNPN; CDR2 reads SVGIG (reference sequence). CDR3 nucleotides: TGTGCCTCCCAACCCAGACAGTTCACCGGGGAGCTGTTTTTT. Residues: CASQPRQFTGELFF.

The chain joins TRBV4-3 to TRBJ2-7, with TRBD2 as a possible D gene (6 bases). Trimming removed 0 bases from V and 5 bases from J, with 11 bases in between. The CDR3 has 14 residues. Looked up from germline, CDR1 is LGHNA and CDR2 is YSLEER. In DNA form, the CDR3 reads TGCGCCAGCAGCCAAGAAGCGACTAGTAACGAGCAGTACTTC. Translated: CASSQEATSNEQYF.

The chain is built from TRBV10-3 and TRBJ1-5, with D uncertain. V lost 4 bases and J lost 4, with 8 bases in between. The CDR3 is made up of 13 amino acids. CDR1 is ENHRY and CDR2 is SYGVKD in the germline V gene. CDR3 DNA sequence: TGTGCCATCAGTGGACAACTTAATCAGCCCCAGCATTTT. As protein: CAISGQLNQPQHF.

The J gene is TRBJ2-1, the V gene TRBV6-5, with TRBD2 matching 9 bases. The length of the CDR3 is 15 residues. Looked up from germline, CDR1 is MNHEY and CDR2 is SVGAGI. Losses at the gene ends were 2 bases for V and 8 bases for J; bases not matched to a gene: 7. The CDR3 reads CASSYGGGRAYEQFF. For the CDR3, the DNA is TGTGCCAGCAGTTACGGGGGCGGGAGGGCCTATGAGCAGTTCTTC.

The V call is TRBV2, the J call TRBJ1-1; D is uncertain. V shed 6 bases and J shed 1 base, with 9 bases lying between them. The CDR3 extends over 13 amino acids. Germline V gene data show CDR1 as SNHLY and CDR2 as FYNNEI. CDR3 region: CASRLLRNTEAFF. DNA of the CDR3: TGTGCCAGCAGGCTCCTAAGGAACACTGAAGCTTTCTTT.

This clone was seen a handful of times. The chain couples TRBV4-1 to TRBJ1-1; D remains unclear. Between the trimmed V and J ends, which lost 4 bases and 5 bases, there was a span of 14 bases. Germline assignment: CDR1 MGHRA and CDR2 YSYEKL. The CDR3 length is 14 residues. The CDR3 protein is CASSPSRGGTEAFF. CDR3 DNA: TGCGCCAGCAGCCCCAGCCGCGGAGGAACTGAAGCTTTCTTT.

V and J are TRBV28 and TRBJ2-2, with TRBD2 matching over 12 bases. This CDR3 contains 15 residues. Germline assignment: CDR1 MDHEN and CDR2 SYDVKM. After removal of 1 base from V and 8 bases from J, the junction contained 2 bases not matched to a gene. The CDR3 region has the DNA TGTGCCAGCAGTTTATTACTAGCGGGAGGAGGGGAGCTGTTTTTT. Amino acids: CASSLLLAGGGELFF.

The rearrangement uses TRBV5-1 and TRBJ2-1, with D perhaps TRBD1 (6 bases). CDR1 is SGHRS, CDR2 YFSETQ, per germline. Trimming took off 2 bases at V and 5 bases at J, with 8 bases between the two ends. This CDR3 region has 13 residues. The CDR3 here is CASSFGQNNEQFF. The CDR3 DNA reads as TGCGCCAGCAGCTTCGGACAGAACAATGAGCAGTTCTTC. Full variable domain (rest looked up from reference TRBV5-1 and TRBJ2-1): KAGVTQTPRYLIKTRGQQVTLSCSPISGHRSVSWYQQTPGQGLQFLFEYFSETQRNKGNFPGRFSGRQFSNSRSEMNVSTLELGDSALYLCASSFGQNNEQFFGPGTRLTVL.

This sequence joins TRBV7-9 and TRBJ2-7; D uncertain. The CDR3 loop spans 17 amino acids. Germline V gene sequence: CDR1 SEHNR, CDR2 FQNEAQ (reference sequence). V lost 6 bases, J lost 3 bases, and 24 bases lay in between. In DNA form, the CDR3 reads TGTGCCAGCAGTCCCACCTTCGACAAAGGTGGTAGCTACGAGCAGTACTTC. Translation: CASSPTFDKGGSYEQYF.

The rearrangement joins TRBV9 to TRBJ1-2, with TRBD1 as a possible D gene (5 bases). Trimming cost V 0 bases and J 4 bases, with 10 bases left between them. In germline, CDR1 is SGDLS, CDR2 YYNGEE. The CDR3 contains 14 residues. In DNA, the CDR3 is TGTGCCAGCAGCGTAGAGTCTACAGGCTATGGCTACACCTTC. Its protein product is CASSVESTGYGYTF.

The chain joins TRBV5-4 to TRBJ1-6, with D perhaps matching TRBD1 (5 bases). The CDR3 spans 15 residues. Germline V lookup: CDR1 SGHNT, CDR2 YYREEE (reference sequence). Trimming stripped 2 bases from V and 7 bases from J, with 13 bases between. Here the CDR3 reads CASSFTRDRNSPLHF. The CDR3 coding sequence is TGTGCCAGCAGCTTCACCAGGGATAGGAATTCACCCCTCCACTTT.

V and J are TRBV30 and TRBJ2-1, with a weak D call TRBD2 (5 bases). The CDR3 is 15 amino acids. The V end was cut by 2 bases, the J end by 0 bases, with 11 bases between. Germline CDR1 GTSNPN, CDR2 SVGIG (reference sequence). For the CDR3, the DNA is TGTGCCTGGAGTCTACCCGGGGACTCCTACAATGAGCAGTTCTTC. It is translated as CAWSLPGDSYNEQFF. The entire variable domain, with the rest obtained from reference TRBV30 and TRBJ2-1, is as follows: SQTIHQWPATLVQPVGSPLSLECTVEGTSNPNLYWYRQAAGRGLQLLFYSVGIGQISSEVPQNLSASRPQDRQFILSSKKLLLSDSGFYLCAWSLPGDSYNEQFFGPGTRLTVL.

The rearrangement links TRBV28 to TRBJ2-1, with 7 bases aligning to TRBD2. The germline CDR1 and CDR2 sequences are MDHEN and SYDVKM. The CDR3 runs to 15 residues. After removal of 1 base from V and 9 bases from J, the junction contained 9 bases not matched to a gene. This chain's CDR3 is CASSLSWREKGEQFF. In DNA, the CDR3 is TGTGCCAGCAGTTTATCGTGGCGGGAGAAAGGTGAGCAGTTCTTC.

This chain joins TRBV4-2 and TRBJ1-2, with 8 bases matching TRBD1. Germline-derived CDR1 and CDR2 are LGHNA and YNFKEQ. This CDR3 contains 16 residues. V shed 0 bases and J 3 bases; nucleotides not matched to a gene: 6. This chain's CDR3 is CASSQDRAGGDYGYTF. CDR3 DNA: TGTGCCAGCAGCCAAGATAGGGCAGGGGGCGACTATGGCTACACCTTC.

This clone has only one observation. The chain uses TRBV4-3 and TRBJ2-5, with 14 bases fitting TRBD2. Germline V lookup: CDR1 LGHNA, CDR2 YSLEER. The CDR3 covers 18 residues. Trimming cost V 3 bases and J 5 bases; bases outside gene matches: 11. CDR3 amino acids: CASSHAPGLAGDVETQYF. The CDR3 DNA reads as TGCGCCAGCAGCCATGCACCGGGACTAGCGGGAGACGTGGAGACCCAGTACTTC.

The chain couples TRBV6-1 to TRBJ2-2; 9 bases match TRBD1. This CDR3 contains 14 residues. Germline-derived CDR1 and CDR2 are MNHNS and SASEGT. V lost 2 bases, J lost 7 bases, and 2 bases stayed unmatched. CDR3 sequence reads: CASSERTGVGELFF. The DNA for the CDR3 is TGTGCCAGCAGTGAAAGGACAGGGGTCGGGGAGCTGTTTTTT.

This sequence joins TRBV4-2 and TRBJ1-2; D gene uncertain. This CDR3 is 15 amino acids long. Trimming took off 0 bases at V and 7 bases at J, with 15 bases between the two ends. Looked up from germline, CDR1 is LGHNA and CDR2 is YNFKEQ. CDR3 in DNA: TGTGCCAGCAGCCAAGAAGAATCAGGACTCTCTGGCTACACCTTC. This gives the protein CASSQEESGLSGYTF.

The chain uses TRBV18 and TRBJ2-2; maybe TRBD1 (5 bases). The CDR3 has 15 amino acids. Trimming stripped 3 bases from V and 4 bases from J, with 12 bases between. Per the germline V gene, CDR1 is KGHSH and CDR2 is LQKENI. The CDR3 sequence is CASSPQGVSTGELFF. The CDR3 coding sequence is TGTGCCAGCTCACCTCAAGGGGTGAGCACCGGGGAGCTGTTTTTT.

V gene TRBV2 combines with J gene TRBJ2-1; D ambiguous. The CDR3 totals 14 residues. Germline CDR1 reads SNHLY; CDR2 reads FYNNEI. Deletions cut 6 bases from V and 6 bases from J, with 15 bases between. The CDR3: CASSGSSPINEQFF. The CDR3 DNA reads TGTGCCAGCAGCGGTTCCTCGCCGATCAATGAGCAGTTCTTC.

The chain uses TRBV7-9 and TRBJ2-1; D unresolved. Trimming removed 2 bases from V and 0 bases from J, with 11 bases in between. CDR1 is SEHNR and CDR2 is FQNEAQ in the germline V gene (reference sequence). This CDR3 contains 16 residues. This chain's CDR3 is CASSLSLRSSYNEQFF. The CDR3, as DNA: TGTGCCAGCAGCTTATCTCTTAGGAGCTCCTACAATGAGCAGTTCTTC.

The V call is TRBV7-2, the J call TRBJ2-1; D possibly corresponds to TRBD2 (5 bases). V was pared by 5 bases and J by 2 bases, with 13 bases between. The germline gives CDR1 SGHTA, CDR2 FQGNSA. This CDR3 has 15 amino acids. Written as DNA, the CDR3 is TGTGCCAGCAGCCTCGGAAGGACTGCCTACAATGAGCAGTTCTTC. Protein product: CASSLGRTAYNEQFF. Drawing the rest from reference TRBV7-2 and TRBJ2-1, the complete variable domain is GAGVSQSPSNKVTEKGKDVELRCDPISGHTALYWYRQSLGQGLEFLIYFQGNSAPDKSGLPSDRFSAERTGGSVSTLTIQRTQQEDSAVYLCASSLGRTAYNEQFFGPGTRLTVL.

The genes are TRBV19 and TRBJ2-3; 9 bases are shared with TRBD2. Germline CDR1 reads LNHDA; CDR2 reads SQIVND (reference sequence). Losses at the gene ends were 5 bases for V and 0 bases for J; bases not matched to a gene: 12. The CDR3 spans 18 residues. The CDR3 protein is CASSASGTSRSSTDTQYF. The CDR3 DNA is TGTGCCAGTAGTGCATCCGGGACTAGCAGATCTAGCACAGATACGCAGTATTTT.

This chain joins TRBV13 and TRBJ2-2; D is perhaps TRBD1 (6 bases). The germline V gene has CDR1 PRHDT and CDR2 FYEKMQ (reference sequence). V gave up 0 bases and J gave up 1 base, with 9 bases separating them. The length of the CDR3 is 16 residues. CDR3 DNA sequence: TGTGCCAGCAGCTTAGGGACAGGCGGGAACACCGGGGAGCTGTTTTTT. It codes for CASSLGTGGNTGELFF.

The CDR3 reads CASSLASVGQETQYF. The CDR3 DNA is TGTGCCAGCAGTTTGGCTAGCGTGGGCCAAGAGACCCAGTACTTC. The rearrangement links TRBV28 to TRBJ2-5; TRBD2 is a possible D gene (6 bases). Trimming shortened V by 3 bases and J by 1 base, and 12 bases separated the two germline ends. CDR3 length: 15 amino acids. Germline CDR1 and CDR2: MDHEN and SYDVKM.

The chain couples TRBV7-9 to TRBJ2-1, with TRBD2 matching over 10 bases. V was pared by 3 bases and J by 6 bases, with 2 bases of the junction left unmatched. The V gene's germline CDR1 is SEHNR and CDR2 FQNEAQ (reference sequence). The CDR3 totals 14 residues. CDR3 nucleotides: TGTGCCAGCAGCTTGGGACTAGCGTTCAATGAGCAGTTCTTC. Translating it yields CASSLGLAFNEQFF.